This T cell receptor beta chain was sequenced during a study of blood T cells in healthy people across ages (dated by TCRdb to about 2015). Turning to the overall study: Template switching captured roughly one uniquely barcoded TCR beta cDNA molecule per two T cells in model experiments. To track age-related changes in TCR beta repertoire diversity, the study relied on deep sequencing normalized with unique cDNA molecular identifiers. The donors were divided into four age groups: young (average around 17 years), middle-aged (approximately 39), aged (roughly 60) and long-lived (around 87). To avoid experimental bias, donors of different ages were randomly spread across the sequencing lanes. The study analyzed two additional independent replicas of 1 million unique cDNA reads from the same blood draw for two donors, one aged 18 to 30 and one aged 80 or older. Study-level results and caveats: Because profiling used bulk unsorted PBMCs, naive and antigen-experienced compartments could not be compared conclusively. Observed TCR beta diversity per million T cells fell roughly linearly with age, and a significant reduction was already apparent by age around 40. Estimates of total diversity from one million sequenced T cells were regarded as lower bounds and underestimates. The CMV infection status of donors was not known, potentially confounding age-related changes in expanded clonotypes. The percentage of naive T cells measured by flow cytometry correlated strongly with observed TCR beta diversity. Compared with the aged group, more naive CD4+ T cells, fewer expanded clones and increased TCR diversity were shown by the long-lived group, suggesting age selection.

Inclusive of the bounding cysteine and phenylalanine, the CDR3 is 18 residues long. Kept here is only the CDR3 DNA, which spans 54 bases and is read in frame from base 1. Via the germline V gene, CDR1 is MNHEY and CDR2 SVGAGI. V is clipped by 2 bases and J by 8 bases, and the sequence between their germline boundaries is 22 bases long. Donors were roughly 40 systemically healthy Caucasian individuals from Russia aged roughly 6 to 95 years. Each donor gave about 9.7 milliliters of peripheral blood, drawn into EDTA-treated Vacutainer tubes. PBMCs were isolated by Ficoll-Paque density-gradient centrifugation, with at least 7 million obtained per sample. Trizol reagent was used to extract total RNA from the PBMCs, yielding at least 6 micrograms per sample. Naive CD45RAhigh/CD27high T cell percentages were measured by flow cytometry on a PBMC aliquot from every donor. The library was produced with 5' RACE. Instrument used: Illumina HiSeq 2500. A second about 7 to 12 cycle PCR used a sample-barcoded 5' primer and a J-beta primer mix. A template-switch 5' adaptor carrying 12 random nucleotides introduced a unique molecular identifier onto each TCR beta cDNA molecule. At least 2.5 million CDR3-containing paired-end reads were obtained from each sample. First-strand cDNA was synthesized from all RNA with the Mint cDNA synthesis kit, primed by a TRBC-specific oligonucleotide. Following uracil-DNA glycosylase treatment, a first 18-cycle PCR with universal primers M1SS and BC2_uni_R was performed on all cDNA. Under the source paper's analysis protocol: Normalization of each sample was performed by random selection of 1 million high-quality reads, each carrying a distinct molecular identifier. Reads with shared molecular identifiers were discarded instead of being binned into consensus sequences. MiTCR, set to a Q25 quality threshold and the strictest error-elimination algorithm, was used for CDR3 identification, clonotype clustering and error correction. A nonparametric unseen species model using Euler transformation provided a lower-bound estimate of total TCR beta diversity. TCRdb's own reprocessing of the public reads used fastp at Q25 and MiXCR and kept productive beta chains. Each entry merges the rows of one CDR3 protein and shows their most common DNA and genes. What appears here as the V and J calls and clone size reflects TCRdb's work, not the paper's. The sample table contains some 900,000 distinct CDR3 sequences; only one count was recorded for about 48% of them. The ten top clones hold 13% of the sample.

This clonotype was observed a handful of times. Its antigen target is currently unknown. Base qualities are missing; no much larger clone stands one base away. The chain joins TRBV6-5 to TRBJ1-6; the D gene is perhaps TRBD1, from 6 matching bases. The specimen was blood. The sequence came from a man aged 30-40 years in good health. CDR3 reads: CASSYRGAAGAKDSPLHF. In nucleotide form, the sequence is TGTGCCAGCAGTTACCGGGGGGCAGCAGGTGCGAAGGATTCACCCCTCCACTTT.